This passage covers 22 T cell receptor beta chains from one sample sequenced in a study of blood T cell repertoires in COVID-19. The repertoire was sequenced with immunoSEQ multiplex PCR; TCRdb's copy has only in-frame clones and lacks some. The sample contains 43,000 or so clones, 75% to 90% of which appear only once. Sequenced sample: peripheral blood. These receptors all stem from a man between 60 and 75 years old with active COVID-19.

The chain recombines TRBV2 with TRBJ1-1; D unresolved. The CDR3 loop spans 16 amino acids. Germline V gene data show CDR1 as SNHLY and CDR2 as FYNNEI. The V end was cut by 2 bases, the J end by 2 bases, with 15 bases between. CDR3 sequence (DNA): TGTGCCAGCAGTGAAATGGATTTGGCGGTAAACACTGAAGCTTTCTTT. As protein: CASSEMDLAVNTEAFF.

As DNA, the CDR3 is TGTGCCACCAGTGATTTGCTGGACAGGGGGTTTCGAGGCTACACCTTC. It codes for CATSDLLDRGFRGYTF. The J gene is TRBJ1-2, the V gene TRBV24-1; 10 bases match TRBD1. The CDR3 consists of 16 residues. The V gene's germline CDR1 is KGHDR and CDR2 SFDVKD. Trimming removed 0 bases from V and 8 bases from J; junction bases left unmatched: 8.

V and J are TRBV6-5 and TRBJ2-7, with D possibly TRBD2 on 5 matching bases. CDR1 MNHEY and CDR2 SVGAGI come from the germline V gene. The CDR3 totals 14 residues. V dropped 10 bases and J dropped 2 bases, with 18 bases sitting between them. CDR3 residues: CATVRHGIPYEQYF. The CDR3 DNA follows: TGTGCCACCGTACGTCACGGGATTCCCTACGAGCAGTACTTC.

V is TRBV30 and J is TRBJ2-7, with D possibly being TRBD1 or TRBD2 (5 bases each). The CDR3 contains 11 residues. The germline CDR1 and CDR2 sequences are GTSNPN and SVGIG (reference sequence). Trimming cost V 5 bases and J 6 bases, with 11 bases left between them. The CDR3: CAWGTGFEQYF. The CDR3 nucleotides read TGTGCCTGGGGGACGGGATTCGAGCAGTACTTC.

CDR3 sequence: CASSPSTEISDTEAFF. CDR3 DNA sequence: TGTGCCAGCTCACCAAGTACCGAGATTTCGGACACTGAAGCTTTCTTT. This rearrangement joins TRBV18 to TRBJ1-1; D gene unclear. V dropped 2 bases and J dropped 3 bases, with 16 bases sitting between them. Germline-derived CDR1 and CDR2 are KGHSH and LQKENI. The CDR3 spans 16 residues.

The gene calls are TRBV5-1 and TRBJ2-1; 11 nucleotides align to TRBD2. The CDR3 spans 16 residues. V shed 1 base and J 6 bases; nucleotides not matched to a gene: 6. The germline V gene encodes CDR1 SGHRS and CDR2 YFSETQ. CDR3 nucleotides: TGCGCCAGCAGCTTGCTAGCGGGAGGAGTTGGCAATGAGCAGTTCTTC. It is translated as CASSLLAGGVGNEQFF.

As regards this clone: Other DNA sequences in this sample translate to the same CDR3. The J gene is TRBJ2-1, the V gene TRBV11-2, with 9 nucleotides matching TRBD2. V lost 5 bases to trimming and J lost 5 bases; unmatched junction nucleotides: 13. The germline gives CDR1 SGHAT, CDR2 FQNNGV. The CDR3 totals 17 residues. CDR3 coding DNA: TGTGCCAGCAGCCCCTCCCAGCGGGAGGTAGGGCACAATGAGCAGTTCTTC. Translated: CASSPSQREVGHNEQFF.

V gene TRBV6-2 or TRBV6-3 combines with J gene TRBJ1-5, with D uncertain. V gave up 4 bases and J gave up 6 bases, with 7 bases separating them. The CDR3 is 12 amino acids. In germline, CDR1 is MNHEY, CDR2 SVGEGT. The CDR3 protein is CASSLGGQPQHF. Here the CDR3 DNA reads TGTGCCAGCAGTTTAGGAGGTCAGCCCCAGCATTTT.

The gene calls are TRBV15 and TRBJ1-2; D call uncertain. Germline lookup yields CDR1 LNHNV and CDR2 YYDKDF (reference sequence). The CDR3 has 13 residues. V dropped 0 bases and J dropped 7 bases, with 9 bases sitting between them. The CDR3: CATSRDAGGGYTF. DNA for the CDR3: TGTGCCACCAGCAGAGATGCAGGAGGTGGCTACACCTTC.

The rearrangement links TRBV7-2 to TRBJ2-2; 10 bases map to TRBD2. The germline V gene encodes CDR1 SGHTA and CDR2 FQGNSA. The CDR3 totals 16 residues. V was clipped by 4 bases and J by 2 bases; unmatched bases: 4. CDR3 DNA sequence: TGTGCCAGCAGCTCCACTAGCGGGATAAACACCGGGGAGCTGTTTTTT. Translation gives CASSSTSGINTGELFF.

In this sample, this clone turned up once. This rearrangement joins TRBV3-1 (or the pseudogene TRBV3-2) to TRBJ2-1; D is unresolved. The CDR3 totals 14 residues. V lost 1 base and J 1 base, leaving 5 bases between the germline ends. CDR1 is LGHDT and CDR2 is YNNKEL in the germline V gene (reference sequence). CDR3 loop: CASSQVSSYNEQFF. DNA of the CDR3: TGTGCCAGCAGCCAAGTGAGTTCCTACAATGAGCAGTTCTTC.

This clone was detected once. The chain is built from TRBV5-1 and TRBJ2-3; 12 bases agree with TRBD2. With 3 bases clipped from V and 6 bases from J, the junction kept 5 bases outside the gene matches. Germline lookup yields CDR1 SGHRS and CDR2 YFSETQ. The CDR3 runs to 15 residues. The CDR3 sequence is CASSSLAGGGDTQYF. As DNA, the CDR3 is TGCGCCAGCAGCTCCCTAGCGGGAGGGGGGGATACGCAGTATTTT.

The chain combines TRBV5-4 with TRBJ2-5; D possibly corresponds to TRBD2 (6 bases). Trimming cost V 3 bases and J 1 base, with 10 bases left between them. The length of the CDR3 is 14 residues. CDR1 SGHNT and CDR2 YYREEE come from the germline V gene (reference sequence). The chain's CDR3 is CASSSGGLQETQYF. For the CDR3, the DNA is TGTGCCAGCAGCTCTGGGGGACTCCAAGAGACCCAGTACTTC.

The chain combines TRBV11-2 with TRBJ1-2, with 7 bases matching TRBD1. CDR1 is SGHAT and CDR2 is FQNNGV in the germline V gene. This CDR3 is 15 amino acids long. V shed 5 bases and J 4 bases; nucleotides not matched to a gene: 10. CDR3 region: CASSRGPGGGYGYTF. The CDR3, as DNA: TGTGCCAGCAGCAGGGGGCCCGGGGGCGGCTATGGCTACACCTTC.

The chain couples TRBV9 to TRBJ2-5, with D possibly TRBD1 on 5 matching bases. V was clipped by 4 bases and J by 2 bases, with 15 bases between them. The CDR3 covers 15 residues. The germline V gene has CDR1 SGDLS and CDR2 YYNGEE. CDR3 region: CASSPTSWTQETQYF. The CDR3 bases are TGTGCCAGCAGCCCTACCTCGTGGACACAAGAGACCCAGTACTTC.

The rearrangement uses TRBV2 and TRBJ1-5; no clear D gene. Germline CDR1 reads SNHLY; CDR2 reads FYNNEI. V lost 5 bases and J 8 bases, leaving 13 bases between the germline ends. The CDR3 consists of 13 residues. Here the CDR3 DNA reads TGTGCCAGCAGTCTGGAGGACCGCGAGCCCCAGCATTTT. It yields the protein CASSLEDREPQHF.

The V call is TRBV5-4, the J call TRBJ2-1, with D perhaps TRBD1 (5 bases). Germline CDR1 SGHNT, CDR2 YYREEE (reference sequence). There are 16 residues in the CDR3. V lost 5 bases to trimming and J lost 1 base, with 16 bases between them. CDR3 in DNA: TGTGCCAGCAGTTCTCAAGGGGCGGTTTCCTACAATGAGCAGTTCTTC. This gives the protein CASSSQGAVSYNEQFF. The full variable domain, with the rest looked up from reference TRBV5-4 and TRBJ2-1, is ETGVTQSPTHLIKTRGQQVTLRCSSQSGHNTVSWYQQALGQGPQFIFQYYREEENGRGNFPPRFSGLQFPNYSSELNVNALELDDSALYLCASSSQGAVSYNEQFFGPGTRLTVL.

This clone came up a few times. The chain carries TRBV9 and TRBJ2-7; 10 positions agree with TRBD2. CDR1 SGDLS and CDR2 YYNGEE come from the germline V gene. The junction had 9 bases not matched to a gene; V was cut back by 4 bases and J by 5 bases. The CDR3 covers 15 residues. The CDR3 spells CASSTLAGELNEQYF. The CDR3 DNA sequence: TGTGCCAGCAGCACCCTAGCGGGAGAGTTGAACGAGCAGTACTTC. Full variable domain (outside the CDR3, taken from reference TRBV9 and TRBJ2-7): DSGVTQTPKHLITATGQRVTLRCSPRSGDLSVYWYQQSLDQGLQFLIQYYNGEERAKGNILERFSAQQFPDLHSELNLSSLELGDSALYFCASSTLAGELNEQYFGPGTRLTVT.

The gene calls are TRBV18 and TRBJ2-4, with 11 positions matching TRBD2. The germline V gene encodes CDR1 KGHSH and CDR2 LQKENI. J gave up 5 bases and V 4 bases, and 1 base lay outside the gene matches. This CDR3 has 14 amino acids. Written as DNA, the CDR3 is TGTGCCAGCTCACAACTAGCGGGGGAAAACATTCAGTACTTC. Translating it yields CASSQLAGENIQYF.

This clone was observed a single time. The chain's CDR3 is CASSLLQGKYYNEQFF. CDR3 DNA sequence: TGTGCCAGCAGCTTACTACAGGGGAAGTATTACAATGAGCAGTTCTTC. V usage is TRBV11-2 and J usage is TRBJ2-1; 7 nucleotides line up with TRBD1. This CDR3 has 16 residues. The V and J ends lost 2 bases and 4 bases, in that order; junction bases with no gene match: 8. Germline V lookup: CDR1 SGHAT, CDR2 FQNNGV. Full variable domain (missing parts from reference TRBV11-2 and TRBJ2-1): EAGVAQSPRYKIIEKRQSVAFWCNPISGHATLYWYQQILGQGPKLLIQFQNNGVVDDSQLPKDRFSAERLKGVDSTLKIQPAKLEDSAVYLCASSLLQGKYYNEQFFGPGTRLTVL.

The chain uses TRBV6-4 and TRBJ2-7; D remains ambiguous. The V and J ends lost 2 bases and 0 bases respectively, with 11 bases between them. The CDR3 loop spans 15 amino acids. Germline lookup yields CDR1 MRHNA and CDR2 SNTAGT. This CDR3 reads CASSDPPERSYEQYF. The CDR3 DNA follows: TGTGCCAGCAGTGACCCGCCAGAGCGCTCCTACGAGCAGTACTTC.

This chain links TRBV7-3 with TRBJ2-2; 8 bases match TRBD1. V shed 6 bases, J shed 4 bases, and the junction held 7 bases outside the gene matches. From germline, CDR1 is SGHTA and CDR2 FQGTGA. This CDR3 is 15 amino acids long. The CDR3 is CASSYGQGGTGELFF. The CDR3 nucleotides read TGTGCCAGCAGTTATGGACAGGGAGGCACCGGGGAGCTGTTTTTT. The full variable domain, in which reference TRBV7-3 and TRBJ2-2 provide the parts outside the CDR3, is GAGVSQTPSNKVTEKGKYVELRCDPISGHTALYWYRQSLGQGPEFLIYFQGTGAADDSGLPNDRFFAVRPEGSVSTLKIQRTERGDSAVYLCASSYGQGGTGELFFGEGSRLTVL.